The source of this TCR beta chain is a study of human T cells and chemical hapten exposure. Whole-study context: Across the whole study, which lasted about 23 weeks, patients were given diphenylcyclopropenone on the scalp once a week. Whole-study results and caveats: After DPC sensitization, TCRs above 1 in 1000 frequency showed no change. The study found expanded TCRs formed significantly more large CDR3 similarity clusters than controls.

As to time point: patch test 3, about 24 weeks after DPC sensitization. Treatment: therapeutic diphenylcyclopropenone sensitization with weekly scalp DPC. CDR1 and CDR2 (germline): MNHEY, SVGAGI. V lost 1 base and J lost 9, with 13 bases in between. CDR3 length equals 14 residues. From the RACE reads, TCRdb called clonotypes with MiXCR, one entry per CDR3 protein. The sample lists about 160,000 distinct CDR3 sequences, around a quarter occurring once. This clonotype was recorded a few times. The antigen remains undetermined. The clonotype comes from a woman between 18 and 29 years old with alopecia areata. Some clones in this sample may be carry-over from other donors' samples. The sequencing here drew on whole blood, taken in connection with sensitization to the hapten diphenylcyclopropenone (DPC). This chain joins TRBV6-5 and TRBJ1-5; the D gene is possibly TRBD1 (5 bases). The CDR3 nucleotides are TGTGCCAGCAGTTACTTGAGAGGGGTCCGGCCCCAGCATTTT. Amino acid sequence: CASSYLRGVRPQHF.